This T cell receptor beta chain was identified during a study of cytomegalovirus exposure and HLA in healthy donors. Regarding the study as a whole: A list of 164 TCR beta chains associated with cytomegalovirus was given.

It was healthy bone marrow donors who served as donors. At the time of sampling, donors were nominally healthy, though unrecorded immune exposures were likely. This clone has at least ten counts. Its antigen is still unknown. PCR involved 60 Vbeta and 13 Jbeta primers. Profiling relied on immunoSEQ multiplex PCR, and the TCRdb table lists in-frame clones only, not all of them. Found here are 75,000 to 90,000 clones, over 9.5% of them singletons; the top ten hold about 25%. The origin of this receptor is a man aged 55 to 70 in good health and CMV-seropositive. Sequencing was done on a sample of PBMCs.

The CDR3 nucleotides are TGTGCCAGCAGTCCAGGGCCGAACTATGGCTACACCTTC. Amino acid sequence: CASSPGPNYGYTF. The V call is TRBV6-6, the J call TRBJ1-2; possibly TRBD1 for D (5 bases). Germline V CDR1 and CDR2: MNHNY, SVGAGI (reference sequence). Trimming took 5 bases from V and 2 from J, leaving 9 bases between them. The CDR3 contains 13 residues.